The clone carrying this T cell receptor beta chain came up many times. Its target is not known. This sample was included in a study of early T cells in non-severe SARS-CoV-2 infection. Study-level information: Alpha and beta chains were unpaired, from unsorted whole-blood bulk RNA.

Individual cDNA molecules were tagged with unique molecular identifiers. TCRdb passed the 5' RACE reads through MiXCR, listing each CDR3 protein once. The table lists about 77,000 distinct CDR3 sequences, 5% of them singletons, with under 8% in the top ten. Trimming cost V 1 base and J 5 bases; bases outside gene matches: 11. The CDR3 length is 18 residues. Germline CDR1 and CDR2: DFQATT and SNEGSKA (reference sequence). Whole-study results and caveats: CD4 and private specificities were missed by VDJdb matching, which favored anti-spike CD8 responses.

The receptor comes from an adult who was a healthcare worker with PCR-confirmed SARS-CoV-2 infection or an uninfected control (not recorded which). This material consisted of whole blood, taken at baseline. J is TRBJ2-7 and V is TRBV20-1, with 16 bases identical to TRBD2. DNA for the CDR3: TGCAGTGCTAGAGGTCCGGGACTAGCGGGAGGGCCTCCAAACGAGCAGTACTTC. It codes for CSARGPGLAGGPPNEQYF.